Listed below are T cell receptor beta chains from one sample, sequenced in a study of T cells in Graves' hyperthyroidism and ophthalmopathy. TCRdb ran MiXCR on the multiplex PCR reads and lists one entry per CDR3 protein. The sample lists 250,000 or so distinct CDR3 sequences, about 17% occurring once. The source material was blood. These receptors originate from a woman aged 18 to 35 with Graves' ophthalmopathy. The conserved cysteine and the conserved F or W are not part of the CDR3 here.

j_gene: TRBJ1-2; len: 14; v_gene: TRBV9; CDR3aa: ASSAGSLGVLYGYT
j_gene: TRBJ1-5; len: 13; v_gene: TRBV27; CDR3aa: ASSPTGQGGETQH
j_gene: TRBJ2-1; len: 15; v_gene: TRBV27; CDR3aa: ASRQALAVYSYNEQF
j_gene: TRBJ2-1; len: 12; v_gene: TRBV7-2; CDR3aa: ASSQLAGGNEQF
j_gene: TRBJ1-1; len: 13; v_gene: TRBV7-8; CDR3aa: ASSLFDKGNTEAF
j_gene: TRBJ2-7; len: 14; v_gene: TRBV28; CDR3aa: ASRRLVSAGAYEQY
j_gene: TRBJ2-3; len: 16; v_gene: TRBV4-1; CDR3aa: ASSQDRVLAGSTDTQY
j_gene: TRBJ2-5; len: 14; v_gene: TRBV28; CDR3aa: ASSSLGTMYQETQY
j_gene: TRBJ2-7; len: 13; v_gene: TRBV7-2; CDR3aa: ASSLGPDTAYEQY
j_gene: TRBJ2-7; len: 11; v_gene: TRBV4-1; CDR3aa: ASSQGGAYEQY
j_gene: TRBJ1-1; len: 15; v_gene: TRBV30; CDR3aa: AWSGAAKLFMNTEAF
j_gene: TRBJ2-1; len: 16; v_gene: TRBV20-1; CDR3aa: SAPRTSGRSLFTNEQF
j_gene: TRBJ1-2; len: 12; v_gene: TRBV6-1; CDR3aa: ATIPGQGIGGYT
j_gene: TRBJ2-2; len: 14; v_gene: TRBV6-5; CDR3aa: ASSYSTSGRRGELF
j_gene: TRBJ2-1; len: 16; v_gene: TRBV5-4; CDR3aa: ASSLSFRGTSIGNEQF
j_gene: TRBJ1-2; len: 12; v_gene: TRBV11-2; CDR3aa: ASSPGTQGYGYT
j_gene: TRBJ2-5; len: 12; v_gene: TRBV6-5; CDR3aa: ASSYRGRQETQY
j_gene: TRBJ1-2; len: 13; v_gene: TRBV4-3; CDR3aa: ASSQEAGQSYGYT
j_gene: TRBJ1-1; len: 12; v_gene: TRBV6-1; CDR3aa: ASSEAGPNFEAF
j_gene: TRBJ2-1; len: 13; v_gene: TRBV12-3/TRBV12-4; CDR3aa: ASRPTGTVYNEQF
j_gene: TRBJ2-5; len: 12; v_gene: TRBV20-1; CDR3aa: SASGGARQETQY
j_gene: TRBJ1-1; len: 12; v_gene: TRBV7-8; CDR3aa: ASSPQGGLFVAF
j_gene: TRBJ1-1; len: 10; v_gene: TRBV2; CDR3aa: ASSRAGGEAF
j_gene: TRBJ1-3; len: 13; v_gene: TRBV9; CDR3aa: ASSVAGSSGNTIY
j_gene: TRBJ2-1; len: 11; v_gene: TRBV7-9; CDR3aa: ASSQIDRPEQF
j_gene: TRBJ1-1; len: 11; v_gene: TRBV18; CDR3aa: ASLAGRHTEAF
j_gene: TRBJ1-4; len: 13; v_gene: TRBV11-3; CDR3aa: ASSLNTGAGEKLF
j_gene: TRBJ2-7; len: 13; v_gene: TRBV19; CDR3aa: ASSGSEPFSYEQY
j_gene: TRBJ1-6; len: 13; v_gene: TRBV15; CDR3aa: ATSRGQGYNSPLH
j_gene: TRBJ1-1; len: 13; v_gene: TRBV28; CDR3aa: ASGLGGTYSSEAF
j_gene: TRBJ2-5; len: 9; v_gene: TRBV29-1; CDR3aa: SGGGREAQY
j_gene: TRBJ1-2; len: 10; v_gene: TRBV29-1; CDR3aa: SVWGGGYGYT
j_gene: TRBJ2-5; len: 13; v_gene: TRBV7-9; CDR3aa: AGSLALETAETQY
j_gene: TRBJ2-2; len: 12; v_gene: TRBV20-1; CDR3aa: SARVSGNTGELF
j_gene: TRBJ1-5; len: 12; v_gene: TRBV12-3/TRBV12-4; CDR3aa: ASSLRGRMQPQH
j_gene: TRBJ2-3; len: 13; v_gene: TRBV19; CDR3aa: ASSTLRGNTDTQY
j_gene: TRBJ1-2; len: 9; v_gene: TRBV28; CDR3aa: ASSMGYGYT
j_gene: TRBJ2-7; len: 12; v_gene: TRBV4-1; CDR3aa: ASSPLRDVAEQY
j_gene: TRBJ2-2; len: 13; v_gene: TRBV12-3/TRBV12-4; CDR3aa: ASSPYAGNTGELF
j_gene: TRBJ2-1; len: 16; v_gene: TRBV11-2; CDR3aa: ASSGGGVSGGHYNEQF
j_gene: TRBJ2-3; len: 13; v_gene: TRBV5-1; CDR3aa: ASSPETGGTDTQY
j_gene: TRBJ2-7; len: 13; v_gene: TRBV27; CDR3aa: ASSKSRGPFNEQY
j_gene: TRBJ2-3; len: 14; v_gene: TRBV28; CDR3aa: ASSSRLAGDPDTQY
j_gene: TRBJ2-1; len: 12; v_gene: TRBV20-1; CDR3aa: SARDSGGRGEQF
j_gene: TRBJ2-7; len: 14; v_gene: TRBV6-5; CDR3aa: ASSYSPGQSPYEQY